These 20 T cell receptor beta chains originate from one sample sequenced in a study of long-term antiretroviral therapy in people with HIV (dated by TCRdb to 2021 to 2024). The immunoSEQ hsTCRB v3.0 assay was used at survey level resolution to sequence the TRB variable region. TCRdb obtained this table from immuneACCESS and retained in-frame rearrangements with V and J assigned. These tables miss some clones; where compared with another copy, unresolved V genes account for less than half of the shortfall, and the remainder is unexplained. Present in this sample are 11,000 or so clones, roughly 85% of which were seen just once. The ten largest clones represent roughly 13% of the sample. The specimen comprised unsorted PBMCs, sampled 1.2 years after starting antiretroviral therapy. All receptors come from a man aged 40-49 years with HIV.

By its share, this clone is medium-sized. This sequence joins TRBV30 and TRBJ1-3; the D gene is possibly TRBD1 (5 bases). V was cut by 5 bases and J by 1 base, with 12 bases left in between. Germline-derived CDR1 and CDR2 are GTSNPN and SVGIG (reference sequence). This CDR3 has 14 amino acids. The CDR3 DNA reads as TGTGCCTGGGCGGGCGAGGGGTCTGGAAACACCATATATTTT. The encoded protein is CAWAGEGSGNTIYF.

This clone was seen more than once but under ten times. This sequence joins TRBV4-3 and TRBJ2-7; 12 positions agree with TRBD2. The germline V gene encodes CDR1 LGHNA and CDR2 YSLEER. This CDR3 is built from 17 residues. Trimming cost V 0 bases and J 2 bases; bases outside gene matches: 5. The DNA for the CDR3 is TGCGCCAGCAGCCAAGATCTAGCGGGGGGGCCAGCCTACGAGCAGTACTTC. It translates to CASSQDLAGGPAYEQYF.

The rearrangement joins TRBV7-2 to TRBJ2-2; a weak D match, TRBD1 (6 bases). The V gene lost 4 bases and the J gene lost 6 bases, with 21 bases spanning the gap. Germline CDR1 and CDR2: SGHTA and FQGNSA. The CDR3 length is 17 residues. DNA of the CDR3: TGTGCCAGCAGCTCTAACAAAGGACAGAAGAGAGCCGGGGAGCTGTTTTTT. Protein product: CASSSNKGQKRAGELFF.

This clone was counted between two and nine times. The chain links TRBV4-3 to TRBJ2-7; TRBD2 aligns across 7 bases. The length of the CDR3 is 16 residues. Unmatched junction bases numbered 5, after V lost 0 bases and J lost 0 bases. Germline V gene lookup returns CDR1 LGHNA and CDR2 YSLEER. CDR3 coding DNA: TGCGCCAGCAGCCAAGATCACGGGGGGAGCTCCTACGAGCAGTACTTC. Translated: CASSQDHGGSSYEQYF.

The genes are TRBV27 and TRBJ2-7, with 10 bases matching TRBD1. Germline CDR1 and CDR2: MNHEY and SMNVEV (reference sequence). This CDR3 region has 14 residues. V trimming: 6 bases; J trimming: 4 bases; junction bases outside the gene matches: 6. Here the CDR3 reads CASSGGTGVYEQYF. CDR3 DNA: TGTGCCAGCAGCGGGGGGACAGGGGTGTACGAGCAGTACTTC.

The chain couples TRBV19 to TRBJ1-6, with 9 bases lining up with TRBD1. The CDR3 contains 14 residues. Germline CDR1 and CDR2: LNHDA and SQIVND (reference sequence). V shed 4 bases and J 10 bases; nucleotides not matched to a gene: 5. The CDR3 sequence is CASSTQGAGSPLHF. The CDR3 coding sequence is TGTGCCAGTAGTACACAGGGGGCTGGCTCACCCCTCCACTTT.

J is TRBJ2-2 and V is TRBV11-2; possibly TRBD2 for D (6 bases). The CDR3 totals 15 residues. The V end was cut by 1 base, the J end by 0 bases, with 6 bases between. CDR1 SGHAT and CDR2 FQNNGV come from the germline V gene. The CDR3 bases are TGTGCCAGCAGCTTAGGGACTACGAACACCGGGGAGCTGTTTTTT. Translated: CASSLGTTNTGELFF.

The J gene is TRBJ2-1, the V gene TRBV11-2; 7 bases line up with TRBD2. CDR3 size: 16 residues. The germline CDR1 and CDR2 sequences are SGHAT and FQNNGV. Losses at the gene ends were 2 bases for V and 2 bases for J; bases not matched to a gene: 6. CDR3 sequence reads: CASSLIGGTAYNEQFF. CDR3 coding DNA: TGTGCCAGCAGCTTAATCGGGGGGACGGCCTACAATGAGCAGTTCTTC.

V gene TRBV7-2 combines with J gene TRBJ2-1; no firm D call. The germline CDR1 and CDR2 sequences are SGHTA and FQGNSA. V was shortened by 1 base and J by 9 bases, with 13 bases between the two germline ends. There are 14 residues in the CDR3. CDR3 amino acids: CASSLGRAGLEQFF. The CDR3 nucleotides are TGTGCCAGCAGCTTAGGTCGGGCAGGCCTTGAGCAGTTCTTC.

This clone came up once. The chain combines TRBV5-6 with TRBJ2-1; D is ambiguous. The germline gives CDR1 SGHDT, CDR2 YYEEEE. This CDR3 region has 15 residues. V was trimmed by 0 bases and J by 5 bases, leaving 12 bases between them. CDR3 DNA: TGTGCCAGCAGCTTGGGACCCACCACCCACAATGAGCAGTTCTTC. The encoded protein is CASSLGPTTHNEQFF. The whole variable domain, filled in from reference TRBV5-6 and TRBJ2-1, reads DAGVTQSPTHLIKTRGQQVTLRCSPKSGHDTVSWYQQALGQGPQFIFQYYEEEERQRGNFPDRFSGHQFPNYSSELNVNALLLGDSALYLCASSLGPTTHNEQFFGPGTRLTVL.

The chain employs TRBV19 and TRBJ2-2; either TRBD1 or TRBD2 may fit D (6 bases each). The V gene's germline CDR1 is LNHDA and CDR2 SQIVND (reference sequence). The CDR3 spans 16 residues. V was shortened by 3 bases and J by 2 bases, with 13 bases between the two germline ends. CDR3: CASSIRTGTNTGELFF. The CDR3 DNA sequence: TGTGCCAGTAGTATCCGAACAGGGACTAACACCGGGGAGCTGTTTTTT.

The chain combines TRBV2 with TRBJ1-3, with D unresolved. This CDR3 has 14 amino acids. V was cut by 4 bases and J by 9 bases, with 16 bases left in between. CDR1 and CDR2 from the germline V gene are SNHLY and FYNNEI. The CDR3 spells CASSVGVRGGTIYF. In DNA form, the CDR3 reads TGTGCCAGCAGTGTGGGAGTCCGCGGAGGCACCATATATTTT.

The rearrangement joins TRBV7-7 to TRBJ2-3; D is possibly TRBD1 or TRBD2 (6 bases each). Germline V CDR1 and CDR2: SSHAT, FNYEAQ (reference sequence). V gave up 1 base and J gave up 2 bases, with 10 bases separating them. The CDR3 covers 15 residues. CDR3 nucleotide sequence: TGTGCCAGCAGCTTAGTCGGGGGCAACACAGATACGCAGTATTTT. This sequence encodes CASSLVGGNTDTQYF.

The chain couples TRBV28 to TRBJ2-1; 11 bases are shared with TRBD2. V was clipped by 1 base and J by 4 bases; unmatched bases: 0. The CDR3 is 15 residues long. The germline V gene encodes CDR1 MDHEN and CDR2 SYDVKM. CDR3 region: CASSLLAGGYNEQFF. In DNA form, the CDR3 reads TGTGCCAGCAGTTTATTAGCGGGGGGGTACAATGAGCAGTTCTTC.

The chain links TRBV29-1 to TRBJ1-5, with D perhaps TRBD1 (6 bases). V gave up 4 bases and J gave up 4 bases, with 8 bases separating them. Per the germline V gene, CDR1 is SQVTM and CDR2 is ANQGSEA. The CDR3 totals 12 residues. The CDR3: CSVGGGNQPQHF. The CDR3 nucleotides read TGCAGCGTTGGAGGGGGTAATCAGCCCCAGCATTTT.

The rearrangement uses TRBV18 and TRBJ2-1; D possibly uses TRBD1 or TRBD2 (5 bases each). This CDR3 spans 15 amino acids. Trimming took 6 bases from V and 4 from J, leaving 16 bases between them. CDR1 KGHSH and CDR2 LQKENI come from the germline V gene. Here the CDR3 DNA reads TGTGCCAGCTCTTTCACCGGGACCGGGTACAATGAGCAGTTCTTC. It specifies CASSFTGTGYNEQFF. Together with reference TRBV18 and TRBJ2-1, the CDR3 gives the full variable domain: NAGVMQNPRHLVRRRGQEARLRCSPMKGHSHVYWYRQLPEEGLKFMVYLQKENIIDESGMPKERFSAEFPKEGPSILRIQQVVRGDSAAYFCASSFTGTGYNEQFFGPGTRLTVL.

The chain links TRBV7-9 to TRBJ1-2, with D possibly TRBD1 on 5 matching bases. Trimming shortened V by 5 bases and J by 4 bases, and 11 bases separated the two germline ends. CDR3 length: 13 amino acids. Germline V gene data show CDR1 as SEHNR and CDR2 as FQNEAQ (reference sequence). The CDR3 is CASSRDPGYGYTF. CDR3 in DNA: TGTGCCAGCAGCCGGGACCCGGGCTATGGCTACACCTTC.

J is TRBJ2-2 and V is TRBV19; no firm D call. The germline CDR1 and CDR2 sequences are LNHDA and SQIVND (reference sequence). The CDR3 has 14 residues. The V and J ends lost 3 bases and 5 bases respectively, with 10 bases between them. CDR3 nucleotide sequence: TGTGCCAGTAGTATCCCCAGGCCAACCGGGGAGCTGTTTTTT. Amino acid sequence: CASSIPRPTGELFF.

V and J are TRBV30 and TRBJ2-2; D is perhaps TRBD1 (6 bases). The V and J ends lost 4 bases and 1 base respectively, with 10 bases between them. The length of the CDR3 is 14 residues. Germline V gene data show CDR1 as GTSNPN and CDR2 as SVGIG (reference sequence). The CDR3 sequence: CAWTRGMNTGELFF. In DNA form, the CDR3 reads TGTGCCTGGACAAGGGGGATGAACACCGGGGAGCTGTTTTTT.

The chain employs TRBV6-5 and TRBJ1-2, with 7 bases lining up with TRBD1. The V gene's germline CDR1 is MNHEY and CDR2 SVGAGI. This CDR3 is built from 15 residues. J was trimmed by 8 bases and V by 6 bases; bases with no gene match: 15. CDR3 sequence: CASRLNRGGRGGYTF. The CDR3 DNA is TGTGCCAGCAGGCTTAACAGGGGAGGGCGAGGCGGCTACACCTTC.